These T cell receptor beta chains were read from a single sample in a study of a mutant IDH1 vaccine in newly diagnosed glioma. Profiled with immunoSEQ multiplex PCR; TCRdb holds only in-frame clones, not every one. The sample records tens of thousands of clones, around 86% being singletons. Antigen specificity for these receptors is unknown. The source material was PBMCs, sampled from a glioma patient whose treatment included an IDH1 peptide vaccine. The receptors originated from a man younger than 45 with glioma. Both conserved end residues are part of each CDR3. A D gene is named only where the DNA matches it firmly. Clone size is stated in some rows and not others, as once, few, many or a class when expanded.

d_gene	v_gene	abundance	j_gene	CDR3nt	CDR3aa
TRBD1	TRBV19	.	TRBJ2-1	TGTGCCAGTAGTATGGGGACAGGGTTTAATGAGCAGTTCTTC	CASSMGTGFNEQFF
.	TRBV29-1	.	TRBJ2-2	TGCAGCGTTGAAGACGGGTTCGGGGAGCTGTTTTTT	CSVEDGFGELFF
.	TRBV4-2	.	TRBJ1-3	TGTGCCAGCAGCCAAAAATCTTCCGGCGCCGTCTCTGGAAACACCATATATTTT	CASSQKSSGAVSGNTIYF
.	TRBV19	once	TRBJ2-2	TGTGCCAGTACCCCCGTCAGGGGAGGTACCGGGGAGCTGTTTTTT	CASTPVRGGTGELFF
TRBD1	TRBV6-1	.	TRBJ1-6	TGTGCCAGCAGTTTCCGGGACAGAAATTCACCCCTCCACTTT	CASSFRDRNSPLHF
.	TRBV5-1	.	TRBJ2-5	TGCGCCAGCAGCCCGGACGGATGGGGTACGGGGTGGGAGACCCAGTACTTC	CASSPDGWGTGWETQYF
.	TRBV19	.	TRBJ1-3	TGTGCCAGTTGGGATTTGGCCTCTGGAAACACCATATATTTT	CASWDLASGNTIYF
.	TRBV28	.	TRBJ1-3	TGTGCCAGCGAAGCCGCCTCTGGAAACACCATATATTTT	CASEAASGNTIYF
.	TRBV25-1	.	TRBJ2-2	TGTGCCAGCAGGGGACACGACACCGGGGAGCTGTTTTTT	CASRGHDTGELFF
TRBD1	TRBV4-1	few	TRBJ1-5	TGCGCCAGCAGCCAATTTCCGGGACAGGGAGACCCAAGCAATCAGCCCCAGCATTTT	CASSQFPGQGDPSNQPQHF
.	TRBV29-1	.	TRBJ2-2	TGCAGCGCCTTACAGGGTGTGGACACCGGGGAGCTGTTTTTT	CSALQGVDTGELFF
TRBD1	TRBV2	few	TRBJ1-1	TGTGCCAGCAGTGACCAGGGGGGGACTGAAGCTTTCTTT	CASSDQGGTEAFF
TRBD2	TRBV9	.	TRBJ2-1	TGTGCCAGCAGCGCCCCGGGGGGGCCCTACAATGAGCAGTTCTTC	CASSAPGGPYNEQFF
.	TRBV19	once	TRBJ2-7	TGTGCCAGTAGTGGGGCAGGGGCACCATCTCCCTACGAGCAGTACTTC	CASSGAGAPSPYEQYF
.	TRBV9	few	TRBJ2-3	TGTGCCAGCAGCGTAGATGGTGAACTATGGGGAGATACGCAGTATTTT	CASSVDGELWGDTQYF
.	TRBV7-2	.	TRBJ2-1	TGTGCCAGCAGCTTTCGACGACAGGACAATGAGCAGTTCTTC	CASSFRRQDNEQFF
TRBD2	TRBV7-8	.	TRBJ2-1	TGTGCCAGCAGCTCGACTAGCGGGGGCCCAGGGAATGAGCAGTTCTTC	CASSSTSGGPGNEQFF
.	TRBV2	.	TRBJ2-5	TGTGCCAGCAGTGAAGTAAACCAACCGGAGACCCAGTACTTC	CASSEVNQPETQYF
.	TRBV11-3	.	TRBJ2-5	TGTGCCAGCAGCTTAGGTGACAGAACACGGCAAGAGACCCAGTACTTC	CASSLGDRTRQETQYF
.	TRBV5-1	.	TRBJ2-7	TGCGCCAGCAGCTTCTCGTCGGGGAATTACGAGCAGTACTTC	CASSFSSGNYEQYF
.	TRBV9	.	TRBJ1-2	TGTGCCAGCAGCCCCACCCCAGGAGGGACTAACTATGGCTACACCTTC	CASSPTPGGTNYGYTF
.	TRBV5-6	.	TRBJ2-5	TGTGCCAGCAGCTTGACAGGAGGAGAGACCCAGTACTTC	CASSLTGGETQYF
.	TRBV11-3	.	TRBJ2-3	TGTGCCAGCAGCTTAGGTCATGGAGATACGCAGTATTTT	CASSLGHGDTQYF
TRBD1	TRBV4-1	.	TRBJ2-7	TGCGCCAGCAGTCAACGGGCGGGACAGGGGCCCTACGAGCAGTACTTC	CASSQRAGQGPYEQYF
TRBD2	TRBV5-1	.	TRBJ2-1	TGCGCCAGCAGCTTAAGCGGGGGGGAATACAATGAGCAGTTCTTC	CASSLSGGEYNEQFF
.	TRBV9	few	TRBJ1-1	TGTGCCAGCAGCGTAGTTGGGACGGTTACTGAAGCTTTCTTT	CASSVVGTVTEAFF
TRBD1	TRBV6-6	.	TRBJ2-7	TGTGCCAGCAGCCCCCTTGGGGGACAGGGGGCCTACGAGCAGTACTTC	CASSPLGGQGAYEQYF
.	TRBV15	.	TRBJ2-5	TGTGCCACCAAGATGGAGCTAAGGGAGACCCAGTACTTC	CATKMELRETQYF
TRBD2	TRBV9	.	TRBJ2-5	TGTGCCAGCAGCGTAGGGCCTAGCGGGGGGGGACAAGAGACCCAGTACTTC	CASSVGPSGGGQETQYF
TRBD1	TRBV7-9	.	TRBJ2-7	TGTGCCAGCAGCTTAGGAGGGGGCGCGACGTCCGAGCAGTACTTC	CASSLGGGATSEQYF
.	TRBV30	.	TRBJ1-6	TGTGCCTGGAGTCGGGAGGGACTGACTAATTCACCCCTCCACTTT	CAWSREGLTNSPLHF
.	TRBV27	.	TRBJ2-3	TGTGCCAGCAGTAGGAGTGTCTCATATAGCACAGATACGCAGTATTTT	CASSRSVSYSTDTQYF
.	TRBV9	.	TRBJ1-4	TGTGCCAGCAGCGCCCAGAGAGGCGTAAATGAAAAACTGTTTTTT	CASSAQRGVNEKLFF
.	TRBV5-6	.	TRBJ2-5	TGTGCCAGCAGCTTCGGGGACCCGAGGACCCAGTACTTC	CASSFGDPRTQYF
.	TRBV7-6	few	TRBJ1-4	TGTGCCAGCAGCTTGGATCTTGGGTGGGGAAAACTGTTTTTT	CASSLDLGWGKLFF
TRBD1	TRBV4-2	few	TRBJ1-6	TGTGCCAGCAGCCAAGGGTTGGACAGGGGTAGATATTCACCCCTCCACTTT	CASSQGLDRGRYSPLHF
TRBD2	TRBV4-2	.	TRBJ2-2	TGTGCCAGCAGCCAGTGGACTAGCGGGGGGGTTAACACCGGGGAGCTGTTTTTT	CASSQWTSGGVNTGELFF
.	TRBV11-2	.	TRBJ2-1	TGTGCCAGCAGCTTGGCCCCAGGGTTCAATGAGCAGTTCTTC	CASSLAPGFNEQFF
.	TRBV19	few	TRBJ1-5	TGTGCCAGTAGTATAGATGAATTAACAGGTTCCCCCTATCATCAGCCCCAGCATTTT	CASSIDELTGSPYHQPQHF
TRBD1	TRBV7-8	.	TRBJ1-5	TGTGCCAGCAGCCTACCGACAGGGGACGGGATGTTGGGCAATCAGCCCCAGCATTTT	CASSLPTGDGMLGNQPQHF
TRBD1	TRBV28	once	TRBJ2-5	TGTGCCAGCAGTTTGAGGACAGGGGGGACTGAGACCCAGTACTTC	CASSLRTGGTETQYF
TRBD1	TRBV29-1	once	TRBJ1-2	TGCAGCGTTATACAGGGGACCTATGGCTACACCTTC	CSVIQGTYGYTF